This paragraph covers one TCR beta chain sequence. Amplified regions were TCR beta CDR3 sequences from RNA transcripts. The TCR CDR3 was amplified in a first-round RT-PCR using the HTBI primer set. TCRdb reprocessed the multiplex PCR reads with MiXCR, giving one entry per CDR3 protein. The sample records roughly 700,000 distinct CDR3 sequences, around 40% being singletons. This entry belongs to a study of T cells in Graves' hyperthyroidism and ophthalmopathy. This clonotype was sampled from a woman aged 40 to 55 with Graves' hyperthyroidism. Sequencing was done on a sample of blood.

The CDR3 is CASSPTAARGGEQYF. CDR3 sequence (DNA): TGTGCCAGCAGCCCTACCGCGGCCCGAGGCGGCGAGCAGTACTTC. V gene TRBV11-2 combines with J gene TRBJ2-7; D unresolved. The germline V gene encodes CDR1 SGHAT and CDR2 FQNNGV. This CDR3 contains 15 residues. V was clipped by 5 bases and J by 6 bases, with 20 bases between them.